Here is one T cell receptor beta chain with its context. Germline V gives CDR1 DFQATT, CDR2 SNEGSKA (reference sequence). The CDR3 is 11 residues long. This specimen comes from a study of blood T cell repertoires in COVID-19. Study as a whole: Sources were T cells, B-cell-depleted T cells, or PBMCs; the material itself was cDNA or gDNA.

The table came from immunoSEQ multiplex PCR; TCRdb's copy has only in-frame clones and leaves some out. The sample lists about 71,000 clones; roughly nine tenths were seen once. This chain connects TRBV20-1 to TRBJ1-1; 8 bases are a match to TRBD1. The sequence derives from a man aged 45-65 years with active COVID-19. The sample taken for sequencing was peripheral blood. CDR3 loop: CRIGQGTEAFF. CDR3 DNA sequence: TGCAGAATTGGACAGGGAACTGAAGCTTTCTTT.